Listed below are T cell receptor beta chains from one sample, sequenced in a study of T cell responses to AZD1222 COVID-19 vaccine. This table comes from immunoSEQ multiplex PCR, and its TCRdb copy is limited to in-frame clones, with some not included. In the table there are 95,000 to 150,000 clones, about nine tenths of which are singletons. Sequencing used peripheral blood, obtained 28 days after the second AZD1222 dose. Every receptor here comes from an adult who received the AZD1222 COVID-19 vaccine. CDR3s include the opening cysteine and the closing phenylalanine or tryptophan. Fields, in order: V gene, J gene, D gene, clone size, CDR3 DNA, CDR3 protein. D genes are given only for firm matches. Clone size, where shown, is once, few, many, or a class for clones that have expanded.

>TRBV5-1|TRBJ2-7|.|.
TGCGCCAGCAGCTTATTTGGGGAGAGCTACGAGCAGTACTTC
CASSLFGESYEQYF
>TRBV7-8|TRBJ2-7|.|.
TGTGCCAGCAGCTACGGACAGGGTAGCACTAGCGGGCCAAACGAGCAGTACTTC
CASSYGQGSTSGPNEQYF
>TRBV9|TRBJ2-2|TRBD2|.
TGTGCCAGCAGCGTAGGACTAGCGGACGGGGAGCTGTTTTTT
CASSVGLADGELFF
>TRBV12-3/TRBV12-4|TRBJ1-1|TRBD1|.
TGTGCCAGCAGCGGACAGGCAAACACTGAAGCTTTCTTT
CASSGQANTEAFF
>TRBV19|TRBJ2-2|.|.
TGTGCCATGCGAAAGCAGGGCGCCGCCGGGGAGCTGTTTTTT
CAMRKQGAAGELFF
>TRBV15|TRBJ2-7|.|.
TGTGCCACCAGCAGGTCGGTCTACGACGAGCAGTACTTC
CATSRSVYDEQYF
>TRBV7-2|TRBJ2-2|TRBD2|.
TGTGCCAGCCTAGACCGTGCGGGAGCCGGGGAGCTGTTTTTT
CASLDRAGAGELFF
>TRBV19|TRBJ1-4|.|.
TGTGCCAGTAGTTACCTACAGGGAGGAGATGAAAAACTGTTTTTT
CASSYLQGGDEKLFF
>TRBV5-1|TRBJ1-6|.|.
TGCGCCAGCAGCTTGAGGCAGGAGAATTCACCCCTCCACTTT
CASSLRQENSPLHF
>TRBV2|TRBJ1-5|TRBD1|.
TGTGCCAGCTCCCACCGGGACAGGGCAGGGCTTTCCGAAAATCAGCCCCAGCATTTT
CASSHRDRAGLSENQPQHF
>TRBV19|TRBJ1-3|.|.
TGTGCCAGTAGTCCGCCGGGACGGTTCTCTGGAAACACCATATATTTT
CASSPPGRFSGNTIYF
>TRBV11-2|TRBJ2-7|TRBD1|.
TGTGCCAGCAGCTCCAAACAGGGGTTCTACGAGCAGTACTTC
CASSSKQGFYEQYF
>TRBV6-5|TRBJ1-2|TRBD1|.
TGTGCCAGCAGTTACTCGAGGGACAGGGCAGATGGCTACACCTTC
CASSYSRDRADGYTF
>TRBV19|TRBJ1-6|.|.
TGTGCCAGTAGTATTATACAGGAAGATTCACCCCTCCACTTT
CASSIIQEDSPLHF
>TRBV28|TRBJ1-2|.|once
TGTGCCAGCAGTCCCCTCGGGGCGGCCGACTTTGGCTACACCTTC
CASSPLGAADFGYTF
>TRBV19|TRBJ1-1|TRBD1|.
TGTGCCAGTAGCCGACAGGGTAGGCCCCTGATGAACACTGAAGCTTTCTTT
CASSRQGRPLMNTEAFF
>TRBV2|TRBJ1-1|.|.
TGTGCCAGCAGTGACCGGGACGGCAGGAACACTGAAGCTTTCTTT
CASSDRDGRNTEAFF
>TRBV6-5|TRBJ2-3|TRBD2|.
TGTGCCAGCAGATCGGGAGGGAGGGCTGGCACGCAGTATTTT
CASRSGGRAGTQYF
>TRBV6-2/TRBV6-3|TRBJ2-1|TRBD1|once
TGTGCCAGCAGTTACAGACAGGGGCGAATCAATGAGCAGTTCTTC
CASSYRQGRINEQFF
>TRBV10-3|TRBJ2-5|TRBD2|.
TGTGCCATCAGTGATCCGGGACTAGCGGATATGGAGACCCAGTACTTC
CAISDPGLADMETQYF
>TRBV11-1|TRBJ2-1|TRBD2|.
TGTGCCAGCAGCTTCCAGGCAGGCCTAGCGGGAGAGCTGTTCTTC
CASSFQAGLAGELFF
>TRBV5-1|TRBJ2-3|.|few
TGCGCCAGCCGTTCCGGGTCTTACACAGATACGCAGTATTTT
CASRSGSYTDTQYF
>TRBV5-1|TRBJ2-2|TRBD1|.
TGCGCCAGCAGCTTGGCCTTGGTCGGGACAGAGAACACCGGGGAGCTGTTTTTT
CASSLALVGTENTGELFF
>TRBV18|TRBJ2-1|TRBD2|once
TGTGCCAGCTCACCAAGAGGGACTAGCGGGGGGCGCTCCTACAATGAGCAGTTCTTC
CASSPRGTSGGRSYNEQFF
>TRBV6-1|TRBJ2-7|.|.
TGTGCCAGCAGTGAAGTTTTGCAGGGGAGTAACGAGCAGTACTTC
CASSEVLQGSNEQYF
>TRBV3-1/TRBV3-2|TRBJ1-6|.|once
TGTGCCAGCAGCCAAGGGTCCAGGGTGGCTTCACCCCTCCACTTT
CASSQGSRVASPLHF
>TRBV19|TRBJ1-5|.|.
TGTGCCAGTAGTATAGTAGCCGCAGGAGCGGGCAATCAGCCCCAGCATTTT
CASSIVAAGAGNQPQHF
>TRBV9|TRBJ2-1|.|.
TGTGCCAGCAGCGTCGGGACCGGCTATGAGCAGTTCTTC
CASSVGTGYEQFF
>TRBV3-1/TRBV3-2|TRBJ1-5|.|.
TGTGCCAGCAGCCACGTTATAGTGTGGCAGGGGTGCCAGCCCCAGCATTTT
CASSHVIVWQGCQPQHF
>TRBV6-2/TRBV6-3|TRBJ1-6|.|.
TGTGCCAGCAGTTACACCGGGAACGGGGGATCACCCCTCCACTTT
CASSYTGNGGSPLHF
>TRBV9|TRBJ1-2|.|.
TGTGCCAGCGCCAGGACGGACGCCTATGGCTACACCTTC
CASARTDAYGYTF
>TRBV28|TRBJ1-2|TRBD1|.
TGTGCCAGCAGCTCCGGGACAGGGGTTTTTATCTATGGCTACACCTTC
CASSSGTGVFIYGYTF
>TRBV7-6|TRBJ2-5|.|.
TGTGCCAGCAGCCCCCAAGAGACCCAGTACTTC
CASSPQETQYF